This entry describes one T cell receptor (beta chain). Its antigen is unknown. No base-level quality is on record; no much larger clone is a single base apart. This specimen belongs to a study of cytomegalovirus exposure and HLA in healthy donors (dated by TCRdb to 2016 to 2017). For the wider study: According to an earlier analysis of a few hundred of the donors, about 190 million T cells yielded 90 million to 140 million unique TCR beta sequences and around 300 Gb of sequence data. An early release that covered some 640 HLA-typed donors contained approximately 300 gigabases of sequencing data and around 85 million unique TCR sequences. Of the roughly 390 genotyped donors, around 81% fell in the genetic ancestry cluster associated with self-reported Caucasian donors. The aim of the study was to test whether cataloging public T cell receptors could identify signatures of past pathogen exposure. The study profiled the T cell repertoires of 666 subjects by immunosequencing and related them to cytomegalovirus serostatus. Along with the roughly 670-subject first cohort, a separate validation cohort of over a hundred different subjects was used. High-throughput TCR immunosequencing, statistical association of individual TCRs with disease status, and machine learning were combined to predict cytomegalovirus infection status. In a later analysis, previously published TCR beta repertoires from more than 500 donors were re-analyzed and high-resolution HLA genotyping was added so that TCR occurrence patterns could be studied. The later analysis used no new phenotypic data to find candidate immune exposures, relying instead on TCR beta sequences and their occurrence across donors. In an earlier analysis of a few hundred of the donors, high-throughput TCR beta sequencing was used to judge whether each TCR beta V gene segment behaved as functional or pseudogenic. Donor age, sex, ethnicity and CMV serostatus were compiled together with the repertoire data. In a later genetic analysis, genome-wide SNP genotypes for about three fifths of the roughly 670 donors were used, and that subset was treated as a discovery cohort. Every discovery cohort repertoire had been produced on one sequencing platform. HLA typing included class I and class II loci at four-digit resolution. The number of typed donors differed by locus: about 629-630 for A, B, C, DRB1 and DQB1; about 520 for DQA1; around 580 for DPA1; and roughly 470 for DPB1. Several DR-DQ haplotypes were treated as single units for association and clustering because of strong linkage in the cohort. Across 300 to 500 genotyped donors of the cohort, an average of roughly 250,000 unique TCR beta nucleotide sequences per donor were sequenced, and roughly a sixth of those sequences were non-productive.

The cohort comprised some 680 healthy bone marrow donors. At the time of sampling, every cohort member was nominally healthy, though immune exposures that went unrecorded were likely present. The donor was CMV seronegative and belonged to the group of 352 seronegative cohort members. Every donor gave a peripheral blood sample, and the peripheral blood mononuclear cells from that sample were used for TCR beta sequencing. The Qiagen DNeasy Blood Extraction Kit was used to extract genomic DNA from the blood cell samples. Overall study results and their limits: A later genetic analysis associated a missense DCLRE1C variant with V-gene and J-gene trimming of TCR beta chains, and an independent cohort replicated the association. The study gave a list of 150 to 200 TCR beta chains associated with cytomegalovirus. In a later analysis, the rate of TCR association differed among HLA loci, with DRB1 alleles having the most associated TCRs and HLA-C alleles having the fewest. The 87-base-pair reads could not distinguish some IMGT-functional V segments, including TRBV6-2 and TRBV6-3, so those segments were excluded. The only immune exposure information available for the cohort was CMV serostatus. When HLA alleles, especially DR and DQ, strongly co-occurred, attributing TCR associations to individual alleles was difficult. Compared with the roughly 710-donor mean, donors in an Asian-associated ancestry cluster had fewer N-insertions in productive TCRs, according to a later genetic analysis. A later analysis associated about 17,000 TCR beta sequences with specific HLA alleles at a false discovery rate of 0.05. Because HLA typing was missing for some donors at each locus, association tests included only the typed subset. A further reported finding was that TCR beta sequences accurately predicted the HLA-A and HLA-B alleles for most subjects in the first cohort. In vitro tests confirmed that a few of the cytomegalovirus-associated TCR beta chains recognize cytomegalovirus antigens. Correlated functional status among segregating V segments might reflect linkage disequilibrium, but an unknown experimental factor could not be ruled out. Most CMV-associated TCR beta chains appeared to be HLA-restricted in a later analysis, and the HLA associations seemed to be driven largely by CMV exposure. A later analysis found that HLA-associated TCR beta chains were more clonally expanded and had lower generation probabilities than equally common non-associated chains. While some public TCRs were present in many individuals, most TCR sequences turned up only very rarely across donors. Because counts were too low, seventeen rarely observed V segments, including chromosome 9 orphons, were excluded from the earlier analysis of several hundred of the donors. The classifier was reported to diagnose cytomegalovirus status with high specificity and sensitivity in both the original cohort and the validation cohort. A group of highly shared sequence variants was considered likely to be a technical artifact of the sequencing pipeline. In a later analysis, several top co-occurrence clusters were reported to appear linked to parvovirus B19, influenza, CMV and Epstein-Barr virus. According to the authors, the approach could potentially be generalized to other disease states and immunological phenotypes. Only TCR beta chains were sequenced in this cohort, and the absence of alpha or paired-chain data limited detectable features. Presence/absence analyses assumed roughly uniform sequencing depth across donors, an assumption that may not hold. In an earlier analysis of about 600 of the donors, most TCR beta V segments appeared in productive rearrangements about 90% or about 30% of the time, broadly matching IMGT annotations.

Library method: the immunoSEQ multiplex PCR assay. For the multiplex PCR, a mixture combining 60 forward primers for TCR Vbeta segments and 13 reverse primers for TCR Jbeta segments was used. A multiplex PCR assay on genomic DNA amplified the CDR3 region of rearranged TCR beta genes. Amplified TCR beta libraries were sequenced as 87-base-pair reads on the Illumina HiSeq System. In the paper's pipeline: A later analysis counted around 72 million unique TCR beta chains across the 640 or so repertoires, and some 11 million of these chains were shared by at least two donors. A nearest-neighbor algorithm error-corrected the raw reads and collapsed the reads into unique sequences, merging closely related sequences to remove PCR and sequencing errors. V, D and J gene segments were assigned by aligning CDR3 sequences to IMGT reference sequences. For a sequence to be retained, a match of at least six nucleotides to both a V gene segment and a J gene segment was required. A rearrangement was called productive if the CDR3 had no stop codons and remained in frame with V and J, and every other rearrangement was called non-productive. Following IMGT convention, CDR3 was defined as the stretch from the second conserved V-encoded cysteine up to the conserved J-encoded phenylalanine. Sequences without an unambiguous match to a single V gene segment were excluded from the earlier analysis of 500 to 700 of the donors. An earlier analysis of fewer than 750 of the donors called V segments functional above 56.7% productive rearrangements and segregating when the between-donor standard deviation exceeded 5%. A statistical classification framework was built to diagnose cytomegalovirus status from the catalog of TCR beta chain sequences. In a later analysis, TCR nucleotide sequences were compared against IMGT/GENE-DB human TR gene sequences so that V and J genes could be assigned. Using the TCRdist pipeline, a later analysis assigned CDR3 sequences along with most-parsimonious VDJ recombination scenarios. In a later analysis, each TCR beta chain was defined by its CDR3 amino acid sequence together with its V-gene family, and reads without a unique V-gene family were excluded. As a way to deal with suspected cross-contamination and a sequencing artifact, a later analysis dropped 592 nucleotide sequences that were highly shared and had low generation probability. In a later analysis, a clonal expansion index for each public chain was calculated from normalized within-repertoire ranks of inferred template counts. In a later analysis, generation probabilities were computed with a VDJ recombination model fitted to out-of-frame rearrangements, and the resulting probabilities were checked against IGoR. Hypergeometric tests were used in a later analysis to score TCR-TCR, TCR-HLA and TCR-CMV co-occurrence, with a repertoire-size bias correction applied to the TCR pairs. A later analysis estimated false discovery rates by permuting HLA or CMV assignments 20 times. In a later analysis, co-occurring TCRs were grouped with DBSCAN, and TCRdist sequence similarity was added when clustering was performed within HLA-allele-positive subsets. Co-occurrence clustering excluded repertoires with fewer than 30,000 or more than 120,000 public chains, plus five with anomalous nucleotide sharing. Held by TCRdb, this immuneACCESS table contains in-frame sequences only and omits some clones. Under half of the omission traces to an unresolved V gene where checked; the cause of the rest is unknown. V and J calls and clone size are as listed in that table; D and trimming were resolved from the DNA. The sample has 180,000 or so clones on record, roughly 85% of them singletons. Jointly, the top ten make up around 1.5% of the sample.

Trimmed from V: 1 base; trimmed from J: 1 base; junction bases lacking a gene match: 2. The germline V gene yields SGHVS for CDR1 and FNYEAQ for CDR2. The CDR3 numbers 16 residues from cysteine through phenylalanine. This entry keeps only the CDR3 DNA: 48 bases, framed from base 1. This receptor was obtained from a male donor in good health and CMV-seronegative. This receptor chain uses TRBV7-6 and TRBJ2-3; TRBD2 lines up with 10 middle nucleotides. Sequenced material: PBMCs. For the CDR3, the sequence is CASSLGSGGGTDTQYF. The DNA sequence reads TGTGCCAGCAGCTTAGGGAGCGGGGGGGGCACAGATACGCAGTATTTT.